These T cell receptor beta chains were read from a single sample in a study of vaccination effects on CD4 cells after COVID-19. The antigens these receptors bind are not known. Libraries were prepared by immunoSEQ multiplex PCR; TCRdb keeps only in-frame clonotypes and omits some of them. The top ten hold just under 25% of the sample, which has 15,000 or so clones, about 74% seen once. The source material was CD4+ T cells from PBMCs cultured with HCoV-NL63 spike peptides, sampled after COVID-19 vaccination. The source is a human donor who had a prior SARS-CoV-2 infection. CDR3s include the opening cysteine and the closing phenylalanine or tryptophan. D genes are given only for firm matches. Clone sizes are given selectively: once, few, many, or a class where the clone is expanded.

V,J,D,size,CDR3,DNA
TRBV7-2,TRBJ2-3,TRBD2,.,CASSLGGAGITDTQYF,TGTGCCAGCAGCTTAGGAGGAGCGGGGATCACAGATACGCAGTATTTT
TRBV5-8,TRBJ2-5,.,.,CASSWGRGVQETQYF,TGTGCCAGCAGCTGGGGAAGAGGGGTACAGGAGACCCAGTACTTC
TRBV5-4,TRBJ2-3,TRBD2,.,CASSRGLAGSTDTQYF,TGTGCCAGCAGCAGGGGACTAGCGGGGAGCACAGATACGCAGTATTTT
TRBV3-1/TRBV3-2,TRBJ2-7,TRBD1,few,CASSHLDRGEQYF,TGTGCCAGCAGCCATCTCGACAGGGGCGAGCAGTACTTC
TRBV7-2,TRBJ1-5,.,.,CASSLAEINQPQHF,TGTGCCAGCAGCTTAGCGGAGATCAATCAGCCCCAGCATTTT
TRBV27,TRBJ2-7,TRBD2,.,CASSPGGYEQYF,TGTGCCAGCAGCCCGGGGGGGTACGAGCAGTACTTC
TRBV10-3,TRBJ1-2,.,.,CAISHPENYGYTF,TGTGCCATCAGTCACCCGGAGAACTATGGCTACACCTTC
TRBV7-2,TRBJ2-3,.,.,CASSLGFGMAITQYF,TGTGCCAGCAGCTTAGGGTTCGGGATGGCTATCACGCAGTATTTT
TRBV30,TRBJ1-1,.,.,CAWSRKFTEAFF,TGTGCCTGGAGTAGGAAGTTCACTGAAGCTTTCTTT
TRBV2,TRBJ1-1,.,.,CASMWEWVGGTEAFF,TGTGCCAGCATGTGGGAATGGGTAGGAGGCACTGAAGCTTTCTTT
TRBV12-3/TRBV12-4,TRBJ2-7,TRBD2,few,CASGGESEQYF,TGTGCCAGCGGGGGGGAGTCCGAGCAGTACTTC
TRBV30,TRBJ2-2,TRBD1,.,CAQDRGVNTGELFF,TGTGCACAAGACAGGGGTGTAAACACCGGGGAGCTGTTTTTT
TRBV12-5,TRBJ2-7,TRBD2,.,CASGLRASGGDSYEQYF,TGTGCTAGTGGTTTGAGGGCTAGCGGGGGGGACTCCTACGAGCAGTACTTC
TRBV11-3,TRBJ2-3,.,.,CASSLVIAREDTQYF,TGTGCCAGCAGCTTAGTTATTGCTCGGGAAGATACGCAGTATTTT
TRBV5-1,TRBJ2-7,TRBD2,.,CASSLALLAGGHSYEQYF,TGCGCCAGCAGCTTGGCCTTGTTGGCGGGGGGCCACTCCTACGAGCAGTACTTC
TRBV2,TRBJ1-1,TRBD1,once,CASSFLTGDTEAFF,TGTGCCAGCAGTTTTCTAACAGGGGACACTGAAGCTTTCTTT